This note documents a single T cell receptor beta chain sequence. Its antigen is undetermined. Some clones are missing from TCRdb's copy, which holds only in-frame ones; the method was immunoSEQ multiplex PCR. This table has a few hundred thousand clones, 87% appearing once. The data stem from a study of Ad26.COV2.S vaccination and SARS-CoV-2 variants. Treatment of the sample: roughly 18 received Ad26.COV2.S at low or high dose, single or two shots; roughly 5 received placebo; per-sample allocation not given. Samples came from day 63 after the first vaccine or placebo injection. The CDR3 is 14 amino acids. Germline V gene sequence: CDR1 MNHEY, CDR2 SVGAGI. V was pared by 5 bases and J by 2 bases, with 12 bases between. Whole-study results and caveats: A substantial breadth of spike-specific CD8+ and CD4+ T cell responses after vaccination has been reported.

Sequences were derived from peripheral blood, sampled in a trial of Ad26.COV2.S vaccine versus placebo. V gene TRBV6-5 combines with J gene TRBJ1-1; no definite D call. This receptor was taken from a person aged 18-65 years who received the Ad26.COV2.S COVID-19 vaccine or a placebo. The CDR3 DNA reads TGTGCCAGCAGTCCAGCCAGAGTCAACACTGAAGCTTTCTTT. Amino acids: CASSPARVNTEAFF.